The T cell receptor beta chain described here comes from a study of T cell repertoires in cytomegalovirus infection. General observations from the study: HLA-C-restricted CMV clonotypes gave the most frequent clonotype in two of eight donors.

The CDR3 has 12 amino acids. V lost 4 bases to trimming and J lost 13 bases, with 16 bases between them. Per the germline V gene, CDR1 is MDHEN and CDR2 is SYDVKM. Each CDR3 protein is one row after TCRdb ran MiXCR on the reads. The data contain just under 550,000 distinct CDR3 sequences, less than 30% of them singletons. On this clonotype itself: Its cognate antigen is unknown.

The sequence was obtained from a human donor in good health (CMV status not recorded). Some clones in this sample may be carry-over from other donors' samples. The genes are TRBV28 and TRBJ2-5; D gene ambiguous. Source material: PBMCs. This CDR3 reads CASSSGALPRYF. The CDR3 nucleotides are TGTGCCAGCAGTTCCGGAGCCCTTCCAAGGTACTTC.